Below, one TCR beta chain is given with its context. Original handling: Reference gene primer amplification yielded estimated nucleated cell counts. The assay was immunoSEQ multiplex PCR, and TCRdb's table has in-frame clones only and misses some. D and trimming come from the DNA, and the V and J calls and clone size come from that table. Found here are 250,000 to 300,000 clones, around 90% of them singletons; the top ten hold more than 1%. V was clipped by 10 bases and J by 3 bases, with 24 bases between them. The CDR3 sequence is 16 residues long. In germline, CDR1 is LNHDA, CDR2 SQIVND (reference sequence). Recruits, aged about 18 to 90 years, lived in under 25 US areas. Cohort placement rested on clinical history that participants reported themselves. These data belong to a study of blood T cell repertoires in COVID-19.

This clonotype was sampled from a human donor in a cohort exposed to, infected with or recovered from COVID-19 (not recorded which). The donor label of this sample is uncertain. Sequenced material: PBMCs or T cells enriched from blood (not recorded which). The chain has TRBV19 and TRBJ1-1, with a possible D match to TRBD1 (5 bases). The chain's CDR3 is CATHVGRGQRYTEAFF. For the CDR3, the DNA is TGTGCCACCCACGTAGGAAGGGGCCAACGGTACACTGAAGCTTTCTTT.